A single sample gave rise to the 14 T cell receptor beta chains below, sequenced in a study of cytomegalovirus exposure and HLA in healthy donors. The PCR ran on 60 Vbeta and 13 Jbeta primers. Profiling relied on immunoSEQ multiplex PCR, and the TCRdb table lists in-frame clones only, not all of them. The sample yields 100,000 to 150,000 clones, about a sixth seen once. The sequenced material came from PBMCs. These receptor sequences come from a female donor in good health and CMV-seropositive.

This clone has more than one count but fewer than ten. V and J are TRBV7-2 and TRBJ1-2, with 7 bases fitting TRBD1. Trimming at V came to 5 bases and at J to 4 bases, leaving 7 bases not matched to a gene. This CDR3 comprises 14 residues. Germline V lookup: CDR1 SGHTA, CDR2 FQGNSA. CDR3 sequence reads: CASSTLQGSYGYTF. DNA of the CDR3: TGTGCCAGCAGCACGCTACAGGGGTCCTATGGCTACACCTTC.

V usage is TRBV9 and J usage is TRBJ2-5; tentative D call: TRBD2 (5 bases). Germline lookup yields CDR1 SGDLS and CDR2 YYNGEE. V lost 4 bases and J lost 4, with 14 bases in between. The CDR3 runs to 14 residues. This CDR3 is CASSPAVISETQYF. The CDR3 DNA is TGTGCCAGCAGCCCAGCGGTGATTTCAGAGACCCAGTACTTC. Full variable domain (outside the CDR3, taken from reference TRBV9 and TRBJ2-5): DSGVTQTPKHLITATGQRVTLRCSPRSGDLSVYWYQQSLDQGLQFLIQYYNGEERAKGNILERFSAQQFPDLHSELNLSSLELGDSALYFCASSPAVISETQYFGPGTRLLVL.

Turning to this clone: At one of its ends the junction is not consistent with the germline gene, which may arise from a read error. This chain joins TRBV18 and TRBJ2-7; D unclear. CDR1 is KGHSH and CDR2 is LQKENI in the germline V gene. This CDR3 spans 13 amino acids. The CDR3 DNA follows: TGTGCCAGCTCACCACAGTCCTCCTACGGGCAGTACTTC. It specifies CASSPQSSYGQYF.

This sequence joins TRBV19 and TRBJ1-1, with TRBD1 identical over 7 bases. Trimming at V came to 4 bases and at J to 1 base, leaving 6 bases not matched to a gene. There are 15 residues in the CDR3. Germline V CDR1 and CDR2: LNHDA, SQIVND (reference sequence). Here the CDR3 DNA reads TGTGCCAGTAGTACACCTCGGACAGGGAACACTGAAGCTTTCTTT. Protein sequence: CASSTPRTGNTEAFF.

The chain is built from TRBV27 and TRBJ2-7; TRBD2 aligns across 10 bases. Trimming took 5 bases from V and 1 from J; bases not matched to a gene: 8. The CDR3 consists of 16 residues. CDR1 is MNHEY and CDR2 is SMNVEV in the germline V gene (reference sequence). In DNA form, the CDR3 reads TGTGCCAGCAGTCCCCTACCACTAGCGGGGTCCTACGAGCAGTACTTC. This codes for CASSPLPLAGSYEQYF.

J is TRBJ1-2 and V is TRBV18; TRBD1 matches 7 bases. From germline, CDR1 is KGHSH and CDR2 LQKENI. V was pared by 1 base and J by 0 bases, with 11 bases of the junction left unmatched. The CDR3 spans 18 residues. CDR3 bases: TGTGCCAGCTCACCACTTACAGGGGATTTTGTAGCTAACTATGGCTACACCTTC. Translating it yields CASSPLTGDFVANYGYTF.

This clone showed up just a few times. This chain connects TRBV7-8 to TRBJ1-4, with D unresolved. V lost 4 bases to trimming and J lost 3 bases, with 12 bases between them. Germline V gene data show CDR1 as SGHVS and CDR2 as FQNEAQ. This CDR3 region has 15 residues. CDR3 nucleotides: TGTGCCAGCAGCTCATTTCGGTTTGCTAATGAAAAACTGTTTTTT. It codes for CASSSFRFANEKLFF.

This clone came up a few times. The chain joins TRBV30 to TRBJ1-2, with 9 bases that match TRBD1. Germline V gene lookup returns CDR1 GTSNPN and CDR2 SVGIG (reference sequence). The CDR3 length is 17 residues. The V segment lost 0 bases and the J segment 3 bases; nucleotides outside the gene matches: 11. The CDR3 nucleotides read TGTGCCTGGAGTGTACCGGGACAGGGAATTCATTACTATGGCTACACCTTC. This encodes CAWSVPGQGIHYYGYTF.

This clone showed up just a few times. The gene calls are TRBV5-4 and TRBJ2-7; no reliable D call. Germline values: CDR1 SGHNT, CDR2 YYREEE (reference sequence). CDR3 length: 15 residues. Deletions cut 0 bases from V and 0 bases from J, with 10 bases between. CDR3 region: CASSLAAVSSYEQYF. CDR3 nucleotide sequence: TGTGCCAGCAGCTTGGCGGCGGTCAGCTCCTACGAGCAGTACTTC.

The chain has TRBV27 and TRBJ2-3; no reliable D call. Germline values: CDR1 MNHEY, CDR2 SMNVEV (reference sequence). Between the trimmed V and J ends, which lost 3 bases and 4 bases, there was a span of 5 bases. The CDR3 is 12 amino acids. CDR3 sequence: CASSFIADTQYF. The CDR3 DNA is TGTGCCAGCAGTTTCATTGCAGATACGCAGTATTTT.

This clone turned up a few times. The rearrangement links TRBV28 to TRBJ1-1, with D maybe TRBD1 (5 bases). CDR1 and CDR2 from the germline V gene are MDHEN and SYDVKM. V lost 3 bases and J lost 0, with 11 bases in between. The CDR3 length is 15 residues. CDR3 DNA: TGTGCCAGCAGTTTGGGGGGATCTGTGAACACTGAAGCTTTCTTT. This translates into CASSLGGSVNTEAFF.

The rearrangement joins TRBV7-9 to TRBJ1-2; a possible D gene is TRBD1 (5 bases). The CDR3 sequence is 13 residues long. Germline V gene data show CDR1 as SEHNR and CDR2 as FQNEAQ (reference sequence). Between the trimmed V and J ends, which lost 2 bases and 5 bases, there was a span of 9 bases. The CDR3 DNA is TGTGCCAGCAGCTTAAATTCAGGGTATGGCTACACCTTC. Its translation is CASSLNSGYGYTF.

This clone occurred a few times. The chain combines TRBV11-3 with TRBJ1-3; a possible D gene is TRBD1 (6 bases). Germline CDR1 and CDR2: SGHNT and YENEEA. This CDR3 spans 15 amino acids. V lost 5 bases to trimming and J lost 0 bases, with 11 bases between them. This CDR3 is CASSTGQNSGNTIYF. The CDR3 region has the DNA TGTGCCAGCAGCACCGGACAGAACTCTGGAAACACCATATATTTT.

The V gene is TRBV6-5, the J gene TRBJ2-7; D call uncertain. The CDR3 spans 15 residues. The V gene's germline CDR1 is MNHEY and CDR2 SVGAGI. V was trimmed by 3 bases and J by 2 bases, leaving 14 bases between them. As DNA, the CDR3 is TGTGCCAGCAGTTATTGGGCAGGCCCTCCCTACGAGCAGTACTTC. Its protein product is CASSYWAGPPYEQYF.